This T cell receptor beta chain was captured by sequencing in a study of cytomegalovirus exposure and HLA in healthy donors. About this clone: Its cognate antigen is unknown.

Study-wide points: The study put around 180 TCR beta chains on its list as cytomegalovirus-associated. Earlier analysis looked at TCR beta V segments, and most were productive about 90% or about 30% of the time. Later analysis suggested most CMV-associated TCR beta chains were HLA-restricted. Most TCR sequences were uncommon, yet certain public TCRs appeared in many donors.

PCR amplification relied on 60 Vbeta primers (plus 13 Jbeta primers). Only in-frame clones appear in the TCRdb table, and some are missing; sequencing was by immunoSEQ multiplex PCR. The data contain about 100,000 clones, approximately 78% of them seen just once; the ten biggest clones take up approximately 0.8%. Per germline, CDR1 SEHNR and CDR2 FQNEAQ (reference sequence). This CDR3 has 18 residues. The ends were cut back, 2 bases at V and 2 bases at J, with 19 bases in the middle. This receptor was taken from a woman aged 55-69 years in good health and CMV-seronegative. The chain joins TRBV7-9 to TRBJ2-1; D gene unclear. The sample comprised PBMCs. The CDR3 loop reads CASSLYSTISIPYNEQFF. DNA for the CDR3: TGTGCCAGCAGCTTATACTCCACTATATCTATACCCTACAATGAGCAGTTCTTC.